The next 21 T cell receptor beta chains were all read from a single sample in a study of blood T cell repertoires in COVID-19. Libraries were prepared by immunoSEQ multiplex PCR; TCRdb keeps only in-frame clonotypes and omits some of them. The profile shows 100,000 or so clones, roughly nine tenths of them singletons. The sample comprised peripheral blood. All receptors derive from a man aged 45-65 years with active COVID-19.

The chain combines TRBV19 with TRBJ1-3, with 12 nucleotides matching TRBD1. Trimming at V came to 8 bases and at J to 2 bases, leaving 4 bases not matched to a gene. Per germline, CDR1 LNHDA and CDR2 SQIVND (reference sequence). The CDR3 loop spans 15 amino acids. The CDR3: CASEGQGAAGNTIYF. The CDR3 DNA sequence: TGTGCCAGTGAGGGACAGGGGGCGGCTGGAAACACCATATATTTT.

The chain employs TRBV23-1 and TRBJ2-1, with 9 positions matching TRBD1. TRBV23-1 carries the ORF label, with uncertain function. Trimming took 3 bases from V and 2 from J; bases not matched to a gene: 8. CDR3 size: 17 residues. The DNA of the CDR3 is TGCGCCAGCAGTCACCCCCGGGACAGGGAGGCCTACAATGAGCAGTTCTTC. It translates to CASSHPRDREAYNEQFF.

This chain uses TRBV11-1 with TRBJ2-7, with TRBD1 matching over 8 bases. The CDR3 has 14 amino acids. The ends lost 2 bases at V and 3 bases at J; junction bases unmatched: 3. Per the germline V gene, CDR1 is SGHAT and CDR2 is FQDESV (reference sequence). CDR3 in DNA: TGTGCCAGCAGCTTAACAGGGGGTATCTACGAGCAGTACTTC. It is translated as CASSLTGGIYEQYF.

The V gene is TRBV7-9, the J gene TRBJ1-2; 8 nucleotides agree with TRBD1. CDR3 length: 13 amino acids. Losses at the gene ends were 2 bases for V and 8 bases for J; bases not matched to a gene: 4. In germline, CDR1 is SEHNR, CDR2 FQNEAQ (reference sequence). CDR3 sequence: CASSLQGAEGYTF. CDR3 sequence (DNA): TGTGCCAGCAGCTTACAGGGGGCAGAGGGCTACACCTTC.

The chain links TRBV29-1 to TRBJ1-5; TRBD1 matches 9 bases. The CDR3 loop spans 14 amino acids. J gave up 2 bases and V 4 bases, and 3 bases lay outside the gene matches. CDR1 and CDR2 (germline): SQVTM, ANQGSEA. The CDR3 DNA is TGCAGCGTTGTGACAGGGGGGGGCAATCAGCCCCAGCATTTT. As protein: CSVVTGGGNQPQHF.

The sample holds one count of this clone. This chain uses TRBV5-1 with TRBJ1-2, with 9 bases identical to TRBD1. J was trimmed by 4 bases and V by 3 bases; bases with no gene match: 13. The CDR3 covers 17 residues. Germline loops: CDR1 SGHRS, CDR2 YFSETQ. CDR3 sequence (DNA): TGCGCCAGCAGCTCCGCTGCCGGGACAGGGCTAACCTATGGCTACACCTTC. It is translated as CASSSAAGTGLTYGYTF.

The chain recombines TRBV24-1 with TRBJ2-7; D unclear. Per germline, CDR1 KGHDR and CDR2 SFDVKD. This CDR3 contains 14 residues. V was trimmed by 4 bases and J by 2 bases, leaving 11 bases between them. The CDR3 region is CATSDLRHPYEQYF. Written as DNA, the CDR3 is TGTGCCACCAGTGACCTCCGACACCCCTACGAGCAGTACTTC.

The chain uses TRBV7-2 and TRBJ1-3; 7 bases map to TRBD1. This CDR3 is 17 amino acids long. CDR1 is SGHTA and CDR2 is FQGNSA in the germline V gene. The junction had 6 bases not matched to a gene; V was cut back by 1 base and J by 0 bases. CDR3 nucleotide sequence: TGTGCCAGCAGCTTAGGACCGGGACAGAACTCTGGAAACACCATATATTTT. This encodes CASSLGPGQNSGNTIYF.

In this sample, this clone turned up a few times. The V and J genes are TRBV19 and TRBJ2-5; 9 positions agree with TRBD2. In germline, CDR1 is LNHDA, CDR2 SQIVND (reference sequence). The CDR3 loop spans 14 amino acids. V lost 3 bases, J lost 4 bases, and 3 bases stayed unmatched. Here the CDR3 reads CASSMGTSPETQYF. The CDR3 coding sequence is TGTGCCAGTAGTATGGGGACTAGCCCAGAGACCCAGTACTTC.

Only a few counts were recorded for this clone. The chain joins TRBV15 to TRBJ1-5, with D possibly being TRBD1 (5 bases). Trimming left V 9 bases short and J 3 bases short, with 12 bases between. Germline loops: CDR1 LNHNV, CDR2 YYDKDF (reference sequence). This CDR3 is 13 amino acids long. CDR3 sequence reads: CATVAGINQPQHF. In DNA form, the CDR3 reads TGTGCCACGGTAGCAGGGATCAATCAGCCCCAGCATTTT.

The V call is TRBV2, the J call TRBJ2-1; 9 nucleotides match TRBD2. The V segment lost 6 bases and the J segment 4 bases; nucleotides outside the gene matches: 10. CDR3 size: 16 residues. From germline, CDR1 is SNHLY and CDR2 FYNNEI. The CDR3 nucleotides read TGTGCCAGCAGGAGGTTGGCGGGGGGGGTTTACAATGAGCAGTTCTTC. This sequence encodes CASRRLAGGVYNEQFF.

The genes are TRBV2 and TRBJ1-6, with TRBD1 matching over 9 bases. Germline assignment: CDR1 SNHLY and CDR2 FYNNEI. J lost 7 bases, V lost 4 bases, and 5 bases had no gene match. The CDR3 has 15 amino acids. CDR3 sequence: CASSATGTGNSPLHF. In DNA, the CDR3 is TGTGCCAGCAGTGCGACCGGGACAGGGAATTCACCCCTCCACTTT.

J is TRBJ2-7 and V is TRBV4-3; D is possibly TRBD2 (7 bases). From germline, CDR1 is LGHNA and CDR2 YSLEER. The CDR3 length is 18 residues. Trimming removed 0 bases from V and 7 bases from J, with 25 bases in between. The CDR3 sequence: CASSQDRLPSGGAEEQYF. As DNA, the CDR3 is TGCGCCAGCAGCCAAGATCGGCTCCCATCTGGGGGGGCTGAAGAGCAGTACTTC.

The rearrangement joins TRBV4-1 to TRBJ2-2; 7 bases align to TRBD2. The CDR3 spans 19 residues. The V and J ends lost 3 bases and 8 bases, in that order; junction bases with no gene match: 21. The germline gives CDR1 MGHRA, CDR2 YSYEKL. CDR3 amino acids: CASSQGHLRAGDSSGELFF. The CDR3 nucleotides read TGCGCCAGCAGCCAGGGCCATCTGCGCGCGGGGGATTCGAGTGGGGAGCTGTTTTTT.

The V gene is TRBV7-6, the J gene TRBJ2-2; a possible D gene is TRBD1 (7 bases). Germline V gene sequence: CDR1 SGHVS, CDR2 FNYEAQ. Trimming cost V 6 bases and J 5 bases, with 16 bases left between them. The CDR3 spans 15 residues. The CDR3 nucleotides read TGTGCCAGCAGTTATTCCAGGGGGGATACCGGGGAGCTGTTTTTT. Translation: CASSYSRGDTGELFF.

V and J are TRBV11-2 and TRBJ1-3, with D perhaps matching TRBD1 (5 bases). The V and J ends lost 0 bases and 4 bases respectively, with 10 bases between them. Germline CDR1 is SGHAT and CDR2 is FQNNGV. The CDR3 covers 15 residues. The DNA for the CDR3 is TGTGCCAGCAGCTTAGAGGGGGGTGCAGGAAACACCATATATTTT. Residues: CASSLEGGAGNTIYF.

The CDR3 DNA reads TGTGCCAGCAGCGTAGAACAGAATTCACCCCTCCACTTT. It yields the protein CASSVEQNSPLHF. V gene TRBV9 combines with J gene TRBJ1-6; no clear D. Deletions cut 0 bases from V and 7 bases from J, with 5 bases between. CDR1 and CDR2 (germline): SGDLS, YYNGEE. The CDR3 is 13 amino acids. The full variable domain, rest sourced from reference TRBV9 and TRBJ1-6, is DSGVTQTPKHLITATGQRVTLRCSPRSGDLSVYWYQQSLDQGLQFLIQYYNGEERAKGNILERFSAQQFPDLHSELNLSSLELGDSALYFCASSVEQNSPLHFGNGTRLTVT.

CDR3 DNA: TGTGCCAGCAGCTCACTCGCAGGGGCTGGAAACACCATATATTTT. It codes for CASSSLAGAGNTIYF. The V call is TRBV7-9, the J call TRBJ1-3, with a tentative D call TRBD1 (6 bases). The CDR3 sequence is 15 residues long. Germline lookup yields CDR1 SEHNR and CDR2 FQNEAQ (reference sequence). Trimming took 4 bases from V and 2 from J, leaving 12 bases between them.

The chain has TRBV5-5 and TRBJ1-6, with D perhaps matching TRBD1 (6 bases). The CDR3 is 17 amino acids. V was pared by 4 bases and J by 1 base, with 15 bases between. Germline CDR1 reads SGHKS; CDR2 reads YYEKEE (reference sequence). CDR3 loop: CASSHTGLESYNSPLHF. The CDR3 DNA reads TGTGCCAGCAGCCATACAGGGTTGGAATCCTATAATTCACCCCTCCACTTT.

CDR3 in amino acids: CASILGGGRYTEAFF. CDR3 nucleotide sequence: TGTGCCAGCATCCTAGGGGGAGGGAGGTACACTGAAGCTTTCTTT. The V gene is TRBV2, the J gene TRBJ1-1, with D maybe TRBD1 (6 bases). Per the germline V gene, CDR1 is SNHLY and CDR2 is FYNNEI. The ends were cut back, 7 bases at V and 3 bases at J, with 18 bases in the middle. The CDR3 spans 15 residues.

The chain recombines TRBV19 with TRBJ2-3; 8 positions match TRBD2. The CDR3 covers 14 residues. The V segment lost 3 bases and the J segment 5 bases; nucleotides outside the gene matches: 4. Germline V gives CDR1 LNHDA, CDR2 SQIVND (reference sequence). CDR3: CASSIPGGRDTQYF. The CDR3 coding sequence is TGTGCCAGTAGTATCCCGGGGGGGCGAGATACGCAGTATTTT.